This TCR beta chain was observed in a study of Graves' ophthalmopathy and Graves' hyperthyroidism. On the study more broadly: Peripheral blood sampling preceded any treatment and occurred at initial diagnosis.

This clonotype was recorded at least ten times. The antigen remains unidentified. Germline V lookup: CDR1 LGHDT, CDR2 YNNKEL (reference sequence). V trimming: 0 bases; J trimming: 4 bases; junction bases outside the gene matches: 1. This CDR3 contains 14 residues. Serum thyroxine and TRAb, along with clinical symptoms, thyroid ultrasound and orbital computed tomography, were what diagnosis relied on. The PBMCs originated from around 10 ml of fresh peripheral blood. The study's findings and limits: Blood also contained most of the expanded thyroid clonotypes above 0.001 frequency.

Beta-chain TCR CDR3 regions were amplified from RNA transcripts. The library came from an HTBI-primed first-round RT-PCR and a second-round multiplex PCR. TCRdb reprocessed the multiplex PCR reads via MiXCR and lists one record per CDR3 protein. Of 400,000 to 450,000 distinct CDR3 sequences listed, under 25% are singletons. The clonotype was recovered from a woman aged 18-29 years with stable Graves' hyperthyroidism. Sequencing was carried out using peripheral blood. The chain joins TRBV3-1 to TRBJ2-7; 9 positions agree with TRBD1. The CDR3 nucleotides read TGTGCCAGCAGCCAAGAAGGGACAGGGTACGAGCAGTACTTC. It translates to CASSQEGTGYEQYF.